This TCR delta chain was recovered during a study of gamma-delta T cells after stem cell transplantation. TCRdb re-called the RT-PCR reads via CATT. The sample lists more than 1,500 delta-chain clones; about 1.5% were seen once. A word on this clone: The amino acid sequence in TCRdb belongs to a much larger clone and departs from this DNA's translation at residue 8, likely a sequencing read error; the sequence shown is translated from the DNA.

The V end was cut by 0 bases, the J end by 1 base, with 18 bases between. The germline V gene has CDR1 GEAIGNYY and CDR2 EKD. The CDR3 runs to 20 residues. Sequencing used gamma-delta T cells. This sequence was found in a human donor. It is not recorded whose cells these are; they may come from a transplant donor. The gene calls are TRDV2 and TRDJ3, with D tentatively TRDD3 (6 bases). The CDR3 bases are TGTGCCTGTGACACCGGGACTAGGGGATTCCCTTCCTGGGACACCCGACAGATGTTTTTC. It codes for CACDTGTRGFPSWDTRQMFF.